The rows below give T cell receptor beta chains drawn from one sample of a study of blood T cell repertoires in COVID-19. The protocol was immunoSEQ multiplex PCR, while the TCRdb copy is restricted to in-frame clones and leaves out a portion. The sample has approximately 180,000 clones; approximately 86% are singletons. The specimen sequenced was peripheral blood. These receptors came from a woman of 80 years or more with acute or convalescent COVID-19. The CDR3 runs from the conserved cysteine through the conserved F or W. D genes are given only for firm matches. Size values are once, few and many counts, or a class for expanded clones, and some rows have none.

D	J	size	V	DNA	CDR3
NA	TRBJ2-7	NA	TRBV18	TGTGCCAGCTCCACGGCCGGTGCGGACGAGCAGTACTTC	CASSTAGADEQYF
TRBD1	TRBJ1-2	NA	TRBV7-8	TGTGCCAGCAGAGCGGACAGGGGACTTTTCGGCTACACCTTC	CASRADRGLFGYTF
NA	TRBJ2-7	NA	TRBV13	TGTGCCAGCAGCGCCTGGGGGGTTGGCTACGAGCAGTACTTC	CASSAWGVGYEQYF
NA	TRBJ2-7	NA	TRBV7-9	TGTGCCAGCAGCTTTGACAGTTACGAGCAGTACTTC	CASSFDSYEQYF
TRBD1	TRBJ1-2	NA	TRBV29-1	TGCAGCGTTGGGGACAGGGCCGGTGGCTACACCTTC	CSVGDRAGGYTF
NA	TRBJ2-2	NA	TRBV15	TGTGCCACCAGCAGAGACCTGAATGGGCTGAACACCGGGGAGCTGTTTTTT	CATSRDLNGLNTGELFF
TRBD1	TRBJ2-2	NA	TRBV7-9	TGTGCCAGCAGCTTAGCCCCGGGACAGGGAGGAACCGGGGAGCTGTTTTTT	CASSLAPGQGGTGELFF
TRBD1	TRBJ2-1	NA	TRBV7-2	TGTGCCAGCAACCCTACAGGGGGCAGTTACAATGAGCAGTTCTTC	CASNPTGGSYNEQFF
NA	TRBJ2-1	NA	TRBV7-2	TGTGCCAGCAGCTCCCCCCCGGGACTTCCGCTTTACTACAATGAGCAGTTCTTC	CASSSPPGLPLYYNEQFF
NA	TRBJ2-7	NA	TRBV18	TGTGCCAGCTCACCACGGGCCTTCTACGAGCAGTACTTC	CASSPRAFYEQYF
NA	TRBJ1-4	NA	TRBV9	TGTGCCAGCAGCTCTACCGGAGGACAGTACGAAAAACTGTTTTTT	CASSSTGGQYEKLFF
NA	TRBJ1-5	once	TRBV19	TGTGCCACAGCGTATAGCAATCAGCCCCAGCATTTT	CATAYSNQPQHF
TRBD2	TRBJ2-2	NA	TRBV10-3	TGTGCCATCAGTGAATTGGGACTAGCGGGAGGTTCTGGCGGGGAGCTGTTTTTT	CAISELGLAGGSGGELFF
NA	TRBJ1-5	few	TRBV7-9	TGTGCCAGCAGCTTAGACCCGAGGTCGGGAGGCAATCAGCCCCAGCATTTT	CASSLDPRSGGNQPQHF
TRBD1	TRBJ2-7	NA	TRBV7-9	TGTGCCAGCAGCAAGGGACAGGTTGAGAACGAGCAGTACTTC	CASSKGQVENEQYF
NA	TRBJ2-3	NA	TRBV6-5	TGTGCCAGCAGAACATCACGCAGCACAGATACGCAGTATTTT	CASRTSRSTDTQYF
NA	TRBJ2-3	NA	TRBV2	TGTGCCAGCAGTGTTTGGGTAGCTAGCACAGATACGCAGTATTTT	CASSVWVASTDTQYF
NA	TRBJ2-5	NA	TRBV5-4	TGTGCCAGCAGCTTGGCCCCGCAAGAGACCCAGTACTTC	CASSLAPQETQYF
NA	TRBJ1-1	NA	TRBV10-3	TGTGCCATCAGTGAGCGGGGTGACACTGAAGCTTTCTTT	CAISERGDTEAFF
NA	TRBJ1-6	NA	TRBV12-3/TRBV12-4	TGTGCCAGCAGCGGGCAGGGGAATTCACCCCTCCACTTT	CASSGQGNSPLHF
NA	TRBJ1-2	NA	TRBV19	TGTGCCAGTAGCCGGCTGGGGCTGTCTAACTATGGCTACACCTTC	CASSRLGLSNYGYTF
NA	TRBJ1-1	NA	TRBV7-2	TGTGCCAGCAGCTTCACAGGGAACACTGAAGCTTTCTTT	CASSFTGNTEAFF
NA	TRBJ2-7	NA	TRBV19	TGTGCCAGTAGTACCTCTATGAGTAGCGCCTACGAGCAGTACTTC	CASSTSMSSAYEQYF
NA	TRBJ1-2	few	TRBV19	TGTGCCAGTAGTATTTATCGCGGGACGGAGGACCGAGGCTACACCTTC	CASSIYRGTEDRGYTF
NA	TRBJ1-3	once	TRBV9	TGTGCCAGCAGCACAGAGCCCAGGGGTGATTTGGGAAACACCATATATTTT	CASSTEPRGDLGNTIYF
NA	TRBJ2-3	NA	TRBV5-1	TGCGCCAGCACCCGGGACTTCGGAAGCACAGATACGCAGTATTTT	CASTRDFGSTDTQYF
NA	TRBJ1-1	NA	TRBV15	TGTGCCACCAGCAGAGGGGAACTAGCGGGGTTATTT	CATSRGELAGLF
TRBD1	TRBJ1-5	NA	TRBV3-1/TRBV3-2	TGTGCCAGCAGCCAAGATCGTGGAACAGGGGGCTTTCAGCCCCAGCATTTT	CASSQDRGTGGFQPQHF
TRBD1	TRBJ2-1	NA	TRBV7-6	TGTGCCAGCAGCGAACGACAGGGGAATCGCAATGAGCAGTTCTTC	CASSERQGNRNEQFF
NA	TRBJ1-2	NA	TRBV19	TGTGCCAGTAGTTTTAATGGCTACACCTTC	CASSFNGYTF
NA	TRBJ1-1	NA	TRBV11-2	TGTGCCAGCAGCTTCAGGGGAACTGAAGCTTTCTTT	CASSFRGTEAFF
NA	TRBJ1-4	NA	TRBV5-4	TGTGCCAGCAGCTTGGAGCCCTCCGCGGATGAAAAACTGTTTTTT	CASSLEPSADEKLFF
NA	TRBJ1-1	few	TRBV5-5	TGTGCCAGCAGCCTGGGACCTGGGCGCGGGCTCCTGAACACTGAAGCTTTCTTT	CASSLGPGRGLLNTEAFF
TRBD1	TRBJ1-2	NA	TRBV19	TGTGCCAGTGGATTTCCGATCGCAGGGGGCGCGGGTGGCTACACCTTC	CASGFPIAGGAGGYTF
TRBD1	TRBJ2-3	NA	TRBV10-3	TGTGCCATCAGTGACCCGGGACAGGCCTCTAGCACAGATACGCAGTATTTT	CAISDPGQASSTDTQYF
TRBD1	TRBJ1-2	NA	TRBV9	TGTGCCAGCAGCCCATGGGACAGGGGGGATGGCTACACCTTC	CASSPWDRGDGYTF
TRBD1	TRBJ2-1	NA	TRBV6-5	TGTGCCAGCGGGGAACAGGGGGCGAGAAATGAGCAGTTCTTC	CASGEQGARNEQFF
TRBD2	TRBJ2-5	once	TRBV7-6	TGTGCCAGCAGCACTCGACTAGCGGGCCTCCAAGAGACCCAGTACTTC	CASSTRLAGLQETQYF
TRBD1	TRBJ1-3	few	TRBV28	TGTGCCAGCAGTTCCCAAACAGGGGGTCAGTCTGGAAACACCATATATTTT	CASSSQTGGQSGNTIYF